A selection of T cell receptor beta chains follows, all from one sample in a study of shared clonotypes between healthy human individuals. Clones were read by immunoSEQ multiplex PCR, and TCRdb kept only the in-frame ones, dropping some. The sample has 800,000 to 1,200,000 clones, about 80% seen once. The sample comprised memory CD4+ T cells from PBMCs. These TCRs come from a man aged 18 to 30 in good health. Some clones in this sample may be carry-over from other donors' samples. Both conserved end residues are part of each CDR3. D genes are given only for firm matches. Not every row has a clone size; where given, it reads once, few, many or a size class.

cdr3_nt cdr3_aa v_call d_call j_call clone_size
TGTGCCACCAGCAGAGATACCCATGGTCCTAACTATGGCTACACCTTC CATSRDTHGPNYGYTF TRBV15 NA TRBJ1-2 NA
TGTGCCAGCAGTGGAGAGAATGAAAAACTGTTTTTT CASSGENEKLFF TRBV2 NA TRBJ1-4 NA
TGTGCCAGCAGCGGGAGGGACTACGAGCAGTACTTC CASSGRDYEQYF TRBV7-9 TRBD2 TRBJ2-7 few
TGTGCCAGCAGCTTGCGGCAGGGAGGGACTGAAGCTTTCTTT CASSLRQGGTEAFF TRBV5-5 NA TRBJ1-1 few
TGTGCCAGCAGTGCACAGGGGGTCTCCTACAATGAGCAGTTCTTC CASSAQGVSYNEQFF TRBV6-6 TRBD1 TRBJ2-1 NA
TGTGCCAGCAGCGTAGGGACAACCTACACCGGGGAGCTGTTTTTT CASSVGTTYTGELFF TRBV9 NA TRBJ2-2 few
TGCGCCAGCAGCTTTCTCACAGGGCGCGGTTTTAATGAAGCTTTCTTT CASSFLTGRGFNEAFF TRBV5-1 NA TRBJ1-1 NA
TGTGCCAGCACCGCCTCAGAGAGAAGAGAATATGGCTACACCTTC CASTASERREYGYTF TRBV4-2 NA TRBJ1-2 NA
TGTGCCAGCACGGGACTAGCGTTATTAGAGCAGTTCTTC CASTGLALLEQFF TRBV2 TRBD2 TRBJ2-1 NA
TGCGCCAGCAGCTTCGTCCCGGTCTCCACAGATACGCAGTATTTT CASSFVPVSTDTQYF TRBV5-1 NA TRBJ2-3 NA
TGTGCCAGCAGCTTAAGCCGGACAAGCTATGGCTACACCTTC CASSLSRTSYGYTF TRBV7-2 NA TRBJ1-2 NA
TGTGCCAGCTCACCACCGACAGGCTCCTACAATGAGCAGTTCTTC CASSPPTGSYNEQFF TRBV18 NA TRBJ2-1 NA
TGTGCCAGCAGTTTCCGGACGGGCAATGGCTACACCTTC CASSFRTGNGYTF TRBV27 NA TRBJ1-2 NA
TGTGCCAGCAGCGTAGCCGGGGTCAGGGCCGGGGAGCTGTTTTTT CASSVAGVRAGELFF TRBV9 NA TRBJ2-2 NA
TGTGCCAGCAGTTACTTCGGCCCTAGCACAGATACGCAGTATTTT CASSYFGPSTDTQYF TRBV6-5 NA TRBJ2-3 NA
TGTGCCTGGTCTAGGGGAAAAGCCAAAAACATTCAGTACTTC CAWSRGKAKNIQYF TRBV30 NA TRBJ2-4 NA
TGCAGTGCTAGAACGAACGAGCAGTACTTC CSARTNEQYF TRBV20-1 NA TRBJ2-7 NA
TGTGCCTGGAGTGTAGATAGGTCATTTTCTGGAAACACCATATATTTT CAWSVDRSFSGNTIYF TRBV30 NA TRBJ1-3 once
TGTGCCAGCAGCTTGGGAGCGGGAGGGCCCTACGAGCAGTACTTC CASSLGAGGPYEQYF TRBV5-6 TRBD2 TRBJ2-7 few
TGTGCCAGCTCATCGGGACAGGGAAGATCTGGGGCCAACGTCCTGACTTTC CASSSGQGRSGANVLTF TRBV18 TRBD1 TRBJ2-6 NA
TGTGCCAGCAGTTTATCCCCCCGCCAGGGTGGGACCGGGGAGCTGTTTTTT CASSLSPRQGGTGELFF TRBV28 NA TRBJ2-2 NA
TGTGCCAGTGGGGCCGGGACAGGGCGGTCTGGAAACACCATATATTTT CASGAGTGRSGNTIYF TRBV28 TRBD1 TRBJ1-3 NA
TGTGCCAGCAGCTTAGTCGTCGGGACTAGCGGCAATGAGCAGTTCTTC CASSLVVGTSGNEQFF TRBV11-3 TRBD2 TRBJ2-1 NA
TGCGCCAGCAGCTTGGGGTATCGGGGAGCCAACACTGAAGCTTTCTTT CASSLGYRGANTEAFF TRBV5-1 NA TRBJ1-1 NA
TGCAGCGTGGAGGGGGGGACTGGCTCCTACAATGAGCAGTTCTTC CSVEGGTGSYNEQFF TRBV29-1 NA TRBJ2-1 many
TGTGCCAGCAGCCCGGGGACAGGCTATGGCTACACCTTC CASSPGTGYGYTF TRBV7-3 TRBD1 TRBJ1-2 few
TGTGCCAGCAGCACCCGACAGGGTTTCTACGAGCAGTACTTC CASSTRQGFYEQYF TRBV7-8 TRBD1 TRBJ2-7 NA
TGTGCCAGCAGCTTGCGGTCCTACGAGCAGTACTTC CASSLRSYEQYF TRBV5-6 NA TRBJ2-7 many
TGTGCCAGCAGCCAAGAACCGGGACAGGGGCTTCATGGCTACACCTTC CASSQEPGQGLHGYTF TRBV4-2 TRBD1 TRBJ1-2 NA
TGTGCCAGCAGGCCCGCGGGGGGCATTGGCACTGAAGCTTTCTTT CASRPAGGIGTEAFF TRBV28 NA TRBJ1-1 NA
TGCGCCAGCAGCTGGGCCGGGACATTCTACTACGAGCAGTACTTC CASSWAGTFYYEQYF TRBV5-1 NA TRBJ2-7 NA
TGTGCCAGCACAATCCAGGGCTATGGCTACACCTTC CASTIQGYGYTF TRBV2 NA TRBJ1-2 NA